This T cell receptor (beta chain) was recorded in a study of blood T cell repertoires in COVID-19. Overall study context: There were acute and convalescent COVID-19 samples, and they came from the United States, Italy and Spain. Nucleic acid was either cDNA or gDNA, and it came from T cells, B-cell-depleted T cells, or PBMCs.

In the source study's methods: By means of reference gene primer amplification, nucleated cell counts were estimated. Clones were sequenced by immunoSEQ multiplex PCR, and TCRdb holds only the in-frame ones, with some missing. V and J calls and clone size are copied from that table; D and trimming were computed from the DNA. Altogether roughly 100,000 clones are present, just under 85% being singletons, with the ten largest covering about 10%. Trimming left V 6 bases short and J 8 bases short, with 17 bases between. This CDR3 region has 14 residues. Looked up from germline, CDR1 is MNHEY and CDR2 is SVGAGI.

The clonotype comes from a man in his 70s with acute or convalescent COVID-19. The chain couples TRBV6-5 to TRBJ2-1; D gene unclear. Sequencing was carried out using peripheral blood. DNA for the CDR3: TGTGCCAGCAGCCTAACCCCGGCGGTCTATGAGCAGTTCTTC. Protein: CASSLTPAVYEQFF.